The rows below give T cell receptor beta chains drawn from one sample of a study of blood T cell repertoires in COVID-19. The repertoire was sequenced with immunoSEQ multiplex PCR; TCRdb's copy has only in-frame clones and lacks some. This table holds 90,000 to 110,000 clones, less than 90% found once. Sequencing input: peripheral blood. Every receptor here comes from a woman in her sixties with acute or convalescent COVID-19. Each CDR3 is given with its conserved first and last residue. Each record gives: D gene, V gene, J gene, CDR3 protein. D genes are given only for firm matches.

D: -
V: TRBV14
J: TRBJ1-2
CDR3: CASSQDLNYGYTF

D: TRBD1
V: TRBV3-1/TRBV3-2
J: TRBJ1-1
CDR3: CASSGSTGASTTEAFF

D: TRBD1
V: TRBV3-1/TRBV3-2
J: TRBJ1-1
CDR3: CASRPLTGIGGEAFF

D: TRBD2
V: TRBV6-2/TRBV6-3
J: TRBJ2-7
CDR3: CASSTSGSVKGQYF

D: -
V: TRBV6-5
J: TRBJ2-3
CDR3: CASTPEGTDTQYF

D: TRBD2
V: TRBV28
J: TRBJ2-7
CDR3: CASSYHGTSREQYF

D: TRBD2
V: TRBV7-2
J: TRBJ2-3
CDR3: CASSLVVTSGDTQYF

D: -
V: TRBV2
J: TRBJ2-7
CDR3: CASRNNYEQYF

D: -
V: TRBV19
J: TRBJ1-2
CDR3: CASRPSGTQYGYTF

D: TRBD1
V: TRBV5-8
J: TRBJ2-5
CDR3: CASSPWDRGLETQYF

D: TRBD1
V: TRBV6-2/TRBV6-3
J: TRBJ1-5
CDR3: CASSYRGTDSNQPQHF

D: -
V: TRBV7-6
J: TRBJ2-5
CDR3: CASSLSQGETQYF

D: TRBD2
V: TRBV27
J: TRBJ2-7
CDR3: CASKGLAGGGAYEQYF

D: -
V: TRBV30
J: TRBJ1-1
CDR3: CAWRRENTEAFF